Detailed here is one T cell receptor beta chain. The sample comes from a study of spatial heterogeneity in lung cancer. TCRdb processed the 5' RACE reads anew with MiXCR; each CDR3 protein has one entry. The sample consists of approximately 44,000 distinct CDR3 sequences, roughly 13% of them appearing once. Time point meaning: sample taken at primary tumor resection. This CDR3 is 15 amino acids long. The V end lost 5 bases, the J end lost 5 bases, and 17 bases lay between the germline ends. The TCR originated in a male donor with early-stage non-small cell lung cancer. The sequencing here drew on PBMCs, taken at surgery. This rearrangement joins TRBV12-3 or TRBV12-4 to TRBJ2-3, with D maybe TRBD1 (6 bases). The CDR3 region has the DNA TGTGCCAGCAGTCTCAGGGGTGGGTTATTAGATACGCAGTATTTT. This gives the protein CASSLRGGLLDTQYF.